The rows below give T cell receptor beta chains drawn from one sample of a study of blood T cell repertoires in COVID-19. TCRdb's table, derived via immunoSEQ multiplex PCR, lists solely in-frame clones and lacks some. Of approximately 70,000 clones in the sample, around nine tenths were seen once. Sequencing was done on a sample of peripheral blood. The receptors derive from a human donor in a cohort sampled during active COVID-19. Each CDR3 is given with its conserved first and last residue. D genes are given only for firm matches. Clone size is given for some rows only: seen once, a few or many times, or a class if the clone is expanded.

CASSIRYERRQSSYNEQFF | TGTGCCAGTAGTATACGCTACGAGCGACGCCAGAGCTCCTACAATGAGCAGTTCTTC | TRBJ2-1 | . | . | TRBV19
CASSLGSRGLSTGELFF | TGTGCCAGTAGTTTGGGATCGCGCGGGCTATCGACCGGGGAGCTGTTTTTT | TRBJ2-2 | . | . | TRBV19
CASSIWAGGGNEQFF | TGTGCCAGTAGTATATGGGCGGGAGGGGGGAATGAGCAGTTCTTC | TRBJ2-1 | TRBD2 | . | TRBV19
CASSELGGQETQYF | TGTGCCAGCAGTGAATTGGGGGGGCAAGAGACCCAGTACTTC | TRBJ2-5 | TRBD2 | . | TRBV25-1
CASSLLADNTDTQYF | TGTGCCAGCAGTTTGTTAGCGGATAACACAGATACGCAGTATTTT | TRBJ2-3 | . | . | TRBV28
CASSGDRTPNSPLHF | TGTGCCAGCAGTGGGGACAGAACTCCCAATTCACCCCTCCACTTT | TRBJ1-6 | TRBD1 | . | TRBV25-1
CASSYNLAGGYEQYF | TGTGCCAGCAGTTACAATCTAGCGGGAGGGTACGAGCAGTACTTC | TRBJ2-7 | TRBD2 | few | TRBV27
CASSRDSTGELFF | TGTGCCAGCAGCCGGGACTCAACCGGGGAGCTGTTTTTT | TRBJ2-2 | . | . | TRBV11-3
CASSEVAESYNEQFF | TGTGCCAGCAGTGAAGTGGCGGAGAGCTACAATGAGCAGTTCTTC | TRBJ2-1 | . | . | TRBV6-1
CASTPGSGTQETQYF | TGCGCCAGCACCCCAGGGAGCGGGACACAAGAGACCCAGTACTTC | TRBJ2-5 | . | . | TRBV5-1
CASISMGGAGETQYF | TGTGCCAGCATCTCTATGGGGGGAGCCGGGGAGACCCAGTACTTC | TRBJ2-5 | . | . | TRBV7-9
CAIREARGGGDTQYF | TGTGCCATCCGAGAGGCGCGGGGAGGAGGCGATACGCAGTATTTT | TRBJ2-3 | . | once | TRBV10-3
CASSLWVPGKANQPQHF | TGTGCCAGCAGCTTATGGGTTCCGGGTAAGGCCAATCAGCCCCAGCATTTT | TRBJ1-5 | . | . | TRBV7-2
CASSSTGTGETQYF | TGTGCCAGCAGCTCGACAGGGACAGGGGAGACCCAGTACTTC | TRBJ2-5 | TRBD1 | once | TRBV9
CASSYSLQGNNEQFF | TGTGCCAGCAGTTACTCATTACAGGGGAACAATGAGCAGTTCTTC | TRBJ2-1 | TRBD1 | few | TRBV6-6
CASSRAETGNEKLFF | TGTGCCAGCAGCAGGGCGGAAACAGGGAATGAAAAACTGTTTTTT | TRBJ1-4 | . | . | TRBV7-9
CASRPDIHNEKLFF | TGTGCCAGCAGACCCGACATCCATAATGAAAAACTGTTTTTT | TRBJ1-4 | . | . | TRBV11-2
CASSESAGGPDTQYF | TGCGCCAGCAGTGAGTCTGCGGGAGGGCCAGATACGCAGTATTTT | TRBJ2-3 | TRBD2 | . | TRBV10-1